The 29 T cell receptor beta chains below all came from one sample that was sequenced in a study of naive and memory T cell subsets. Both TRBC1 and TRBC2 were covered by a beta constant-region primer of two equimolar oligonucleotides. TCRdb called the UMI-ligation and nested PCR reads again in MiXCR, with one record for every CDR3 protein. The sample shows about 90,000 distinct CDR3 sequences, around 7% of them seen only once. The sample taken for sequencing was central memory CD4+ T cells from blood. Every receptor here comes from a human donor in good health.

This clonotype was seen more than once but under ten times. This chain uses TRBV6-1 with TRBJ2-3; TRBD1 might be the D (6 bases). The germline V gene encodes CDR1 MNHNS and CDR2 SASEGT. V dropped 6 bases and J dropped 4 bases, with 11 bases sitting between them. This CDR3 comprises 13 residues. The CDR3 spells CASRLQGPDTQYF. As DNA, the CDR3 is TGTGCCAGCAGACTACAGGGACCAGATACGCAGTATTTT.

This clonotype was seen a handful of times. The chain joins TRBV4-2 to TRBJ1-4; D may be TRBD1 (5 bases). The CDR3 totals 14 residues. V lost 3 bases and J lost 14, with 19 bases in between. The germline gives CDR1 LGHNA, CDR2 YNFKEQ. The CDR3 spells CASSHGQGGFMLFF. The CDR3 DNA follows: TGTGCCAGCAGCCATGGGCAGGGAGGTTTTATGCTGTTTTTT.

At least ten counts were recorded for this clonotype. This chain uses TRBV12-3 or TRBV12-4 with TRBJ2-5; no firm D call. This CDR3 is 12 amino acids long. V lost 4 bases to trimming and J lost 4 bases, with 7 bases between them. The CDR3 DNA is TGTGCCAGCAGTTCCCCCCCAGAGACCCAGTACTTC. Amino acids: CASSSPPETQYF.

This clonotype turned up a few times. The chain uses TRBV7-9 and TRBJ2-6, with D possibly being TRBD2 (6 bases). V was pared by 5 bases and J by 2 bases, with 13 bases between. This CDR3 contains 16 residues. Germline CDR1 is SEHNR and CDR2 is FQNEAQ (reference sequence). The CDR3 reads CASSPFGGAGANVLTF. The CDR3 DNA sequence: TGTGCCAGCAGCCCATTTGGCGGGGCTGGGGCCAACGTCCTGACTTTC.

This clonotype has a count of ten or more. The rearrangement uses TRBV12-3 or TRBV12-4 and TRBJ1-6; TRBD1 matches at 7 bases. This CDR3 is built from 12 residues. V trimming: 8 bases; J trimming: 7 bases; junction bases outside the gene matches: 2. The DNA of the CDR3 is TGTGCCAGCGGGACAGTCAATTCACCCCTCCACTTT. Translated: CASGTVNSPLHF.

This clonotype was detected ten times or more. The chain links TRBV20-1 to TRBJ1-1; D is unresolved. Germline V gene lookup returns CDR1 DFQATT and CDR2 SNEGSKA (reference sequence). Trimming stripped 1 base from V and 0 bases from J, with 9 bases between. This CDR3 contains 14 residues. The CDR3 nucleotides are TGCAGTGCTAGAGTAGGAGGTTTGAACACTGAAGCTTTCTTT. Translation: CSARVGGLNTEAFF.

This clonotype was counted a few times. The J gene is TRBJ2-3, the V gene TRBV20-1, with TRBD2 matching 11 bases. Germline V gene lookup returns CDR1 DFQATT and CDR2 SNEGSKA (reference sequence). The CDR3 length is 16 residues. The junction had 10 bases not matched to a gene; V was cut back by 6 bases and J by 2 bases. CDR3 bases: TGCAGTGCGGCCCGTAGCGGGAGGGGAAACACAGATACGCAGTATTTT. Its translation: CSAARSGRGNTDTQYF.

This clonotype was detected ten times or more. This chain links TRBV3-1 with TRBJ2-1; D is possibly TRBD1 or TRBD2 (5 bases each). This CDR3 has 19 amino acids. V lost 2 bases and J lost 5, with 25 bases in between. Germline V gene sequence: CDR1 LGHDT, CDR2 YNNKEL (reference sequence). CDR3 bases: TGTGCCAGCAGCCAAAAGTCTGGGAAAAGGGGCTCGGGGAACAATGAGCAGTTCTTC. Its protein product is CASSQKSGKRGSGNNEQFF.

The chain couples TRBV7-3 to TRBJ2-4, with D tentatively TRBD1 (5 bases). V lost 10 bases and J 13 bases, leaving 14 bases between the germline ends. The germline V gene has CDR1 SGHTA and CDR2 FQGTGA. The CDR3 runs 10 residues. The CDR3 DNA reads as TGTGCCACCCCCCGTCAGGGACAGTACTTC. Its translation: CATPRQGQYF.

This clonotype occurred many times. This chain joins TRBV6-2 or TRBV6-3 and TRBJ1-1, with 10 bases matching TRBD1. The CDR3 is 15 residues long. Trimming at V came to 5 bases and at J to 5 bases, leaving 8 bases not matched to a gene. Germline CDR1 is MNHEY and CDR2 is SVGEGT. CDR3 in amino acids: CASSKRDRGKTEAFF. The CDR3 DNA reads as TGTGCCAGCAGTAAACGGGACAGGGGAAAGACTGAAGCTTTCTTT.

The chain is built from TRBV7-2 and TRBJ1-3; D is possibly TRBD1 (6 bases). The CDR3 spans 15 residues. Germline V lookup: CDR1 SGHTA, CDR2 FQGNSA. The ends were cut back, 5 bases at V and 0 bases at J, with 11 bases in the middle. CDR3 nucleotide sequence: TGTGCCAGCAGCACACAGGGTAGCTCTGGAAACACCATATATTTT. Translating it yields CASSTQGSSGNTIYF.

This clonotype showed up many times. The gene calls are TRBV6-6 and TRBJ1-2; D ambiguous. Trimming cost V 4 bases and J 4 bases, with 10 bases left between them. The CDR3 loop spans 13 amino acids. Germline V gene data show CDR1 as MNHNY and CDR2 as SVGAGI (reference sequence). CDR3 sequence (DNA): TGTGCCAGCAGTTCCGGCCAGTCCTATGGCTACACCTTC. Encoded protein: CASSSGQSYGYTF.

This rearrangement joins TRBV5-1 to TRBJ1-4; D perhaps matches TRBD1 (5 bases). V was clipped by 4 bases and J by 6 bases, with 10 bases between them. This CDR3 is built from 13 residues. Germline values: CDR1 SGHRS, CDR2 YFSETQ. The DNA of the CDR3 is TGCGCCAGCAGCAGTGGGGGGGATGAAAAACTGTTTTTT. Translation gives CASSSGGDEKLFF.

In this sample, this clonotype turned up many times. This chain connects TRBV15 to TRBJ2-1; 9 bases are a match to TRBD2. Germline-derived CDR1 and CDR2 are LNHNV and YYDKDF (reference sequence). This CDR3 has 16 residues. Trimming took 1 base from V and 8 from J; bases not matched to a gene: 9. The CDR3 DNA follows: TGTGCCACCAGCAGAGGGGGGACTAGCTACCGGGATGAGCAGTTCTTC. This gives the protein CATSRGGTSYRDEQFF.

This clonotype appeared many times. The J gene is TRBJ2-3, the V gene TRBV29-1, with TRBD1 matching over 9 bases. The CDR3 is made up of 14 amino acids. Trimming cost V 1 base and J 4 bases; bases outside gene matches: 3. Germline V CDR1 and CDR2: SQVTM, ANQGSEA. The CDR3 DNA reads as TGCAGCGTTGAAGGGGGACAGGGTCCAGATACGCAGTATTTT. Translation: CSVEGGQGPDTQYF.

This clonotype was counted many times. The chain joins TRBV29-1 to TRBJ1-2; maybe TRBD1 (6 bases). The CDR3 consists of 14 residues. CDR1 and CDR2 (germline): SQVTM, ANQGSEA. Trimming removed 6 bases at V and 3 bases at J, with 17 bases between. In DNA, the CDR3 is TGCAGCGTAGATTCGACAGGCCGGTACTATGGCTACACCTTC. This translates into CSVDSTGRYYGYTF.

The gene calls are TRBV20-1 and TRBJ1-1; D uncertain. Germline V gene data show CDR1 as DFQATT and CDR2 as SNEGSKA (reference sequence). This CDR3 has 13 residues. The V gene lost 1 base and the J gene lost 9 bases, with 15 bases spanning the gap. The CDR3 sequence is CSARVAGGGKAFF. The CDR3 coding sequence is TGCAGTGCTAGAGTTGCGGGCGGTGGGAAAGCTTTCTTT.

This clonotype has just a few counts. The V gene is TRBV28, the J gene TRBJ2-7; D not resolved. V dropped 3 bases and J dropped 5 bases, with 5 bases sitting between them. This CDR3 contains 11 residues. Germline V CDR1 and CDR2: MDHEN, SYDVKM. The CDR3 reads CASSFRDEQYF. The CDR3 region has the DNA TGTGCCAGCAGTTTCCGGGACGAGCAGTACTTC.

The table lists this clonotype with many counts. The V and J genes are TRBV12-3 or TRBV12-4 and TRBJ2-1; D is perhaps TRBD1 or TRBD2 (5 bases each). Trimming removed 1 base at V and 0 bases at J, with 16 bases between. The CDR3 sequence is 18 residues long. This CDR3 reads CASSLEAGASDSYNEQFF. CDR3 nucleotide sequence: TGTGCCAGCAGTTTAGAGGCCGGGGCGAGCGACTCCTACAATGAGCAGTTCTTC.

This clonotype was found a few times. The CDR3 coding sequence is TGTGCCAGCAGTCCCCTCGGGGGGAGCGGGAGGTACGAGCAGTACTTC. Its protein product is CASSPLGGSGRYEQYF. This chain uses TRBV12-3 or TRBV12-4 with TRBJ2-7; 9 nucleotides match TRBD2. V shed 5 bases, J shed 4 bases, and the junction held 12 bases outside the gene matches. The CDR3 consists of 16 residues.

This clonotype was seen repeatedly, ten times or more. The V and J genes are TRBV2 and TRBJ2-1; D perhaps matches TRBD1 (5 bases). The V end was cut by 7 bases, the J end by 2 bases, with 12 bases between. Germline V lookup: CDR1 SNHLY, CDR2 FYNNEI. The CDR3 is 14 amino acids. The CDR3 sequence: CASNPTETYNEQFF. CDR3 DNA: TGTGCCAGCAACCCGACAGAGACCTACAATGAGCAGTTCTTC.

The rearrangement joins TRBV2 to TRBJ2-3, with 10 nucleotides matching TRBD2. This CDR3 has 17 amino acids. The germline V gene encodes CDR1 SNHLY and CDR2 FYNNEI. The V segment lost 7 bases and the J segment 1 base; nucleotides outside the gene matches: 11. The CDR3 nucleotides read TGTGCCAGCACATTTAGCGGACTAGCGGTTGGCACAGATACGCAGTATTTT. It encodes CASTFSGLAVGTDTQYF.

This clonotype has ten or more counts. V gene TRBV12-3 or TRBV12-4 combines with J gene TRBJ2-7; D not resolved. Trimming shortened V by 3 bases and J by 2 bases, and 11 bases separated the two germline ends. The CDR3 spans 14 residues. CDR3 DNA: TGTGCCAGCAGTTTTAGGACGGCAGCCTACGAGCAGTACTTC. Its protein is CASSFRTAAYEQYF.

This chain uses TRBV12-3 or TRBV12-4 with TRBJ1-1; D unresolved. V was shortened by 1 base and J by 0 bases, with 9 bases between the two germline ends. The CDR3 spans 15 residues. The CDR3 DNA is TGTGCCAGCAGTTTAGTCGGGGAGCTGAACACTGAAGCTTTCTTT. The encoded protein is CASSLVGELNTEAFF.

This clonotype was recorded many times. J is TRBJ1-5 and V is TRBV29-1; TRBD1 aligns across 7 bases. The CDR3 is made up of 14 amino acids. With 7 bases clipped from V and 7 bases from J, the junction kept 13 bases outside the gene matches. Germline V gene lookup returns CDR1 SQVTM and CDR2 ANQGSEA. The CDR3 spells CSASEGTVSQPQHF. The CDR3 DNA reads as TGCAGCGCCTCAGAAGGGACAGTCTCCCAGCCCCAGCATTTT.

There are many counts of this clonotype. J is TRBJ1-1 and V is TRBV20-1; D is possibly TRBD1 (6 bases). The V end lost 5 bases, the J end lost 0 bases, and 10 bases lay between the germline ends. The germline V gene has CDR1 DFQATT and CDR2 SNEGSKA (reference sequence). The CDR3 totals 13 residues. CDR3 region: CSADAGVNTEAFF. CDR3 nucleotides: TGCAGTGCTGACGCAGGGGTGAACACTGAAGCTTTCTTT.

This clonotype was found a few times. Here the CDR3 DNA reads TGTGCCAGCAGCTTCTGGGGGGGGCGCGGCTACACCTTC. Its translation: CASSFWGGRGYTF. The chain has TRBV7-2 and TRBJ1-2; maybe TRBD1 (6 bases). Trimming shortened V by 3 bases and J by 8 bases, and 13 bases separated the two germline ends. CDR1 and CDR2 from the germline V gene are SGHTA and FQGNSA. This CDR3 has 13 residues.

This clonotype has ten or more counts. The chain has TRBV20-1 and TRBJ1-4, with D possibly matching TRBD1 (6 bases). The CDR3 has 13 amino acids. V was trimmed by 5 bases and J by 4 bases, leaving 11 bases between them. Germline CDR1 DFQATT, CDR2 SNEGSKA (reference sequence). DNA of the CDR3: TGCAGTGCTGCAGGACAGTTTAATGAAAAACTGTTTTTT. It translates to CSAAGQFNEKLFF.

Notes on this clonotype: A much larger clone lies one base from this, so it may be a read error. V is TRBV24-1 and J is TRBJ1-2; D ambiguous. Germline assignment: CDR1 KGHDR and CDR2 SFDVKD. The CDR3 has 14 amino acids. V was pared by 4 bases and J by 8 bases, with 16 bases between. The CDR3 region is CATSDWIRSWGYTF. CDR3 nucleotide sequence: TGTGCCACCAGTGACTGGATCCGTTCTTGGGGCTACACCTTC.